Described below is a single TCR beta chain sequence and its context. From the 5' RACE reads, TCRdb called clonotypes with MiXCR, one entry per CDR3 protein. The sample carries 1,800,000 or so distinct CDR3 sequences, less than 35% recorded once. This specimen comes from a study of identical twins. Germline-derived CDR1 and CDR2 are SEHNR and FQNEAQ (reference sequence). V lost 5 bases, J lost 9 bases, and 10 bases stayed unmatched. The CDR3 runs 14 residues. This clonotype originated in a newborn girl in good health. The sample comprised cord blood. The rearrangement joins TRBV7-9 to TRBJ1-2, with TRBD1 identical over 9 bases. CDR3: CASSIHRGRNSYTF. The CDR3 region has the DNA TGTGCCAGCAGCATTCACAGGGGGCGTAATAGCTACACCTTC.